These 28 T cell receptor beta chains originate from one sample sequenced in a study of control samples from healthy donors and cancer patients. Method: immunoSEQ multiplex PCR; TCRdb's copy keeps in-frame clones and lacks some. This table holds about 92,000 clones, more than 75% found once. Sequenced sample: blood. The receptors come from a woman aged 60-75 years in good health.

The CDR3 protein is CASSLDHSSYNEQFF. CDR3 DNA sequence: TGTGCCAGCAGCTTAGATCACAGTTCCTACAATGAGCAGTTCTTC. The chain is built from TRBV7-2 and TRBJ2-1, with no clear D. Germline CDR1 is SGHTA and CDR2 is FQGNSA. V lost 1 base and J 1 base, leaving 8 bases between the germline ends. There are 15 residues in the CDR3. Complete variable domain (other parts from reference TRBV7-2 and TRBJ2-1): GAGVSQSPSNKVTEKGKDVELRCDPISGHTALYWYRQSLGQGLEFLIYFQGNSAPDKSGLPSDRFSAERTGGSVSTLTIQRTQQEDSAVYLCASSLDHSSYNEQFFGPGTRLTVL.

The rearrangement uses TRBV2 and TRBJ1-4; TRBD1 aligns across 8 bases. This CDR3 is 15 amino acids long. Trimming at V came to 3 bases and at J to 8 bases, leaving 8 bases not matched to a gene. CDR1 and CDR2 from the germline V gene are SNHLY and FYNNEI. CDR3 sequence reads: CASSDPQGAQEKLFF. CDR3 coding DNA: TGTGCCAGCAGTGACCCCCAGGGGGCGCAAGAAAAACTGTTTTTT.

V and J are TRBV5-1 and TRBJ2-7, with 8 bases aligning to TRBD2. The CDR3 has 14 amino acids. CDR1 and CDR2 from the germline V gene are SGHRS and YFSETQ. J lost 5 bases, V lost 3 bases, and 7 bases had no gene match. The CDR3 DNA is TGCGCCAGCAGCTCGGGACCGGGGGGGGACGAGCAGTACTTC. Amino acid sequence: CASSSGPGGDEQYF.

The chain joins TRBV4-1 to TRBJ2-1, with a possible D match to TRBD2 (6 bases). The CDR3 contains 14 residues. CDR1 and CDR2 (germline): MGHRA, YSYEKL. Deletions cut 2 bases from V and 9 bases from J, with 14 bases between. The CDR3 DNA sequence: TGCGCCAGCAGCCAACCAATCGGAGCGGGTGAGCAGTTCTTC. Amino acid sequence: CASSQPIGAGEQFF.

The V call is TRBV4-1, the J call TRBJ1-1; TRBD1 matches 7 bases. The V gene end was trimmed by 0 bases and the J gene end by 3 bases; junction bases not matched to a gene: 4. Germline CDR1 MGHRA, CDR2 YSYEKL. CDR3 length: 15 residues. CDR3 region: CASSQDGQGDTEAFF. The CDR3, as DNA: TGCGCCAGCAGCCAAGACGGGCAGGGGGACACTGAAGCTTTCTTT.

This CDR3 reads CASSDRSAKAYGYTF. The CDR3 nucleotides read TGTGCCAGCAGTGACAGGTCGGCCAAGGCCTATGGCTACACCTTC. The V and J genes are TRBV2 and TRBJ1-2; D not certain. This CDR3 has 15 residues. Germline V lookup: CDR1 SNHLY, CDR2 FYNNEI. Trimming took off 3 bases at V and 4 bases at J, with 15 bases between the two ends.

The rearrangement uses TRBV5-1 and TRBJ2-7; a possible D gene is TRBD2 (5 bases). The CDR3 spans 14 residues. The V and J ends lost 0 bases and 0 bases respectively, with 7 bases between them. Germline V gives CDR1 SGHRS, CDR2 YFSETQ. DNA for the CDR3: TGCGCCAGCAGCTTGGGTGGGAGCTCCTACGAGCAGTACTTC. Its translation: CASSLGGSSYEQYF.

The V call is TRBV4-3, the J call TRBJ1-2; D is unresolved. Per germline, CDR1 LGHNA and CDR2 YSLEER. The length of the CDR3 is 15 residues. V lost 0 bases, J lost 3 bases, and 11 bases lay in between. DNA of the CDR3: TGCGCCAGCAGCCAAGAAGCAGGTAGAGACTATGGCTACACCTTC. This sequence encodes CASSQEAGRDYGYTF.

The chain employs TRBV4-2 and TRBJ1-4; 7 nucleotides align to TRBD1. Trimming cost V 0 bases and J 0 bases; bases outside gene matches: 13. Germline V gives CDR1 LGHNA, CDR2 YNFKEQ. The CDR3 loop spans 20 amino acids. The CDR3 sequence is CASSQDRLGTVYSTNEKLFF. In DNA, the CDR3 is TGTGCCAGCAGCCAAGACCGCCTGGGGACAGTTTACTCAACTAATGAAAAACTGTTTTTT.

This chain uses TRBV3-1 (or the pseudogene TRBV3-2) with TRBJ2-1, with 16 bases matching TRBD2. Trimming at V came to 6 bases and at J to 1 base, leaving 12 bases not matched to a gene. Germline CDR1 and CDR2: LGHDT and YNNKEL (reference sequence). CDR3 length: 20 amino acids. The CDR3 coding sequence is TGTGCCAGCAGTCAGCAATTCGGGACTAGCGGGAGGGGATCCTACAATGAGCAGTTCTTC. It is translated as CASSQQFGTSGRGSYNEQFF.

This rearrangement joins TRBV19 to TRBJ2-5; D possibly corresponds to TRBD2 (7 bases). Trimming stripped 5 bases from V and 4 bases from J, with 11 bases between. Germline values: CDR1 LNHDA, CDR2 SQIVND (reference sequence). CDR3 length equals 13 residues. CDR3 in DNA: TGTGCCAGTAGTTATAGGGGGGGAGAGACCCAGTACTTC. The encoded protein is CASSYRGGETQYF.

This clone was recorded once. This rearrangement joins TRBV18 to TRBJ2-1; 12 bases are a match to TRBD2. V lost 0 bases and J lost 7; bases outside the gene matches: 7. This CDR3 is built from 17 residues. CDR1 is KGHSH, CDR2 LQKENI, per germline. The CDR3, as DNA: TGTGCCAGCTCACCACCAGTTAGGACTAGCGGGGCAAATGAGCAGTTCTTC. Translating it yields CASSPPVRTSGANEQFF.

V gene TRBV3-1 (or the pseudogene TRBV3-2) combines with J gene TRBJ2-3; D not certain. V shed 4 bases and J shed 3 bases, with 8 bases lying between them. The CDR3 has 13 amino acids. The V gene's germline CDR1 is LGHDT and CDR2 YNNKEL (reference sequence). CDR3 in DNA: TGTGCCAGCAGCCTCCCCGGTACAGATACGCAGTATTTT. This gives the protein CASSLPGTDTQYF.

The gene calls are TRBV5-1 and TRBJ1-1; no reliable D call. Trimming removed 0 bases at V and 4 bases at J, with 10 bases between. This CDR3 is 14 amino acids long. Germline V gene lookup returns CDR1 SGHRS and CDR2 YFSETQ. Here the CDR3 DNA reads TGCGCCAGCAGCTTGGGGGCGGAGGGCACTGAAGCTTTCTTT. This codes for CASSLGAEGTEAFF.

The rearrangement links TRBV15 to TRBJ2-1; unclear D gene. The CDR3 runs to 15 residues. V gave up 2 bases and J gave up 5 bases, with 13 bases separating them. In germline, CDR1 is LNHNV, CDR2 YYDKDF (reference sequence). The CDR3 loop is CATSRTAYGDNEQFF. In DNA form, the CDR3 reads TGTGCCACCAGCAGAACAGCGTATGGGGACAATGAGCAGTTCTTC.

The chain has TRBV10-3 and TRBJ2-5; 15 bases fit TRBD2. CDR1 and CDR2 from the germline V gene are ENHRY and SYGVKD. Germline trimming cut 10 bases from V and 4 bases from J; bases unmatched to any gene: 4. CDR3 length equals 14 residues. The CDR3 nucleotides read TGTGCCACTGCGGGACTAGCGGGAGGAGAGACCCAGTACTTC. It codes for CATAGLAGGETQYF.

The chain is built from TRBV20-1 and TRBJ1-1; D remains ambiguous. The CDR3 consists of 10 residues. Germline CDR1 reads DFQATT; CDR2 reads SNEGSKA (reference sequence). V gave up 7 bases and J gave up 7 bases, with 10 bases separating them. CDR3 sequence reads: CSGIRREAFF. CDR3 in DNA: TGCAGTGGAATAAGGCGTGAAGCTTTCTTT.

The chain employs TRBV24-1 and TRBJ2-3; D possibly matches TRBD1 or TRBD2 (5 bases each). V lost 0 bases and J 6 bases, leaving 18 bases between the germline ends. This CDR3 comprises 17 residues. Germline assignment: CDR1 KGHDR and CDR2 SFDVKD. The CDR3 sequence: CATSDLRKQPGADTQYF. The CDR3 bases are TGTGCCACCAGTGATTTGCGGAAGCAACCCGGGGCGGATACGCAGTATTTT.

The chain employs TRBV29-1 and TRBJ2-2, with 10 bases aligning to TRBD1. This CDR3 spans 15 amino acids. The V segment lost 6 bases and the J segment 3 bases; nucleotides outside the gene matches: 7. Germline lookup yields CDR1 SQVTM and CDR2 ANQGSEA. Here the CDR3 DNA reads TGCAGCGTACGGGGACAGGGGCGGGACACCGGGGAGCTGTTTTTT. It is translated as CSVRGQGRDTGELFF.

The rearrangement joins TRBV5-1 to TRBJ2-7; a weak D match, TRBD1 (5 bases). The CDR3 extends over 16 amino acids. Trimming removed 4 bases from V and 1 base from J, with 18 bases in between. Per the germline V gene, CDR1 is SGHRS and CDR2 is YFSETQ. The CDR3 nucleotides are TGCGCCAGCAGCGCTCAGGGTGGCAGGGCTTCCTACGAGCAGTACTTC. This encodes CASSAQGGRASYEQYF.

The chain couples TRBV29-1 to TRBJ2-5; 9 bases map to TRBD2. J gave up 5 bases and V 3 bases, and 19 bases lay outside the gene matches. This CDR3 has 18 residues. The germline gives CDR1 SQVTM, CDR2 ANQGSEA. CDR3 region: CSVDSRLMAGGAGETQYF. Written as DNA, the CDR3 is TGCAGCGTTGATAGCCGCCTAATGGCGGGAGGGGCCGGGGAGACCCAGTACTTC.

The chain uses TRBV2 and TRBJ2-7, with no clear D. V lost 8 bases to trimming and J lost 1 base, with 9 bases between them. The CDR3 spans 12 residues. Looked up from germline, CDR1 is SNHLY and CDR2 is FYNNEI. The DNA of the CDR3 is TGTGCCAGCGGGTTCGAATCCTACGAGCAGTACTTC. Protein product: CASGFESYEQYF.

The gene calls are TRBV21-1 and TRBJ1-1; no DNA check was done on the table's D call, TRBD1. TRBV21-1 corresponds to a pseudogene. The CDR3 extends over 18 amino acids. The CDR3 coding sequence is TGTGCCAGCAGCACGTTCCAGGGTCCTCACCTTATGAACACTGAAGCTTTCTTT. It specifies CASSTFQGPHLMNTEAFF.

V gene TRBV4-3 combines with J gene TRBJ1-2; 11 bases line up with TRBD1. With V trimmed by 1 base and J by 7 bases, 5 bases remained unmatched. CDR3 size: 15 residues. In germline, CDR1 is LGHNA, CDR2 YSLEER. CDR3 DNA sequence: TGCGCCAGCAGCCAAGCCCCGGACAGGGGGCCTGGCTACACCTTC. It is translated as CASSQAPDRGPGYTF.

The chain recombines TRBV18 with TRBJ1-2, with 9 bases aligning to TRBD1. V lost 6 bases and J lost 2; bases outside the gene matches: 7. The CDR3 runs to 15 residues. Germline V gives CDR1 KGHSH, CDR2 LQKENI. CDR3 sequence reads: CASSLTGTGNYGYTF. CDR3 DNA: TGTGCCAGCTCCCTTACCGGGACAGGGAACTATGGCTACACCTTC.

The chain is built from TRBV7-8 and TRBJ2-7, with D unclear. CDR3 length: 13 amino acids. V lost 3 bases and J 3 bases, leaving 9 bases between the germline ends. Germline V gene data show CDR1 as SGHVS and CDR2 as FQNEAQ. CDR3 nucleotides: TGTGCCAGCAGCTTCGGACGGTACTACGAGCAGTACTTC. It codes for CASSFGRYYEQYF.

V usage is TRBV29-1 and J usage is TRBJ2-4, with 7 positions matching TRBD1. The CDR3 loop spans 12 amino acids. CDR1 and CDR2 (germline): SQVTM, ANQGSEA. The trim removed 6 bases at V and 4 bases at J, leaving 3 bases unmatched. Written as DNA, the CDR3 is TGCAGCGTAGGGACAGAGAAAAACATTCAGTACTTC. It translates to CSVGTEKNIQYF.

This clone was seen more than once but under ten times. The chain employs TRBV27 and TRBJ1-6, with D possibly TRBD1 on 5 matching bases. With 2 bases removed from V and 5 bases from J, the gap between germline ends came to 7 bases. CDR1 is MNHEY and CDR2 is SMNVEV in the germline V gene (reference sequence). The CDR3 is 14 residues long. CDR3 region: CASSLGGNNSPLHF. In nucleotides, the CDR3 is TGTGCCAGCAGTTTAGGGGGAAATAATTCACCCCTCCACTTT.